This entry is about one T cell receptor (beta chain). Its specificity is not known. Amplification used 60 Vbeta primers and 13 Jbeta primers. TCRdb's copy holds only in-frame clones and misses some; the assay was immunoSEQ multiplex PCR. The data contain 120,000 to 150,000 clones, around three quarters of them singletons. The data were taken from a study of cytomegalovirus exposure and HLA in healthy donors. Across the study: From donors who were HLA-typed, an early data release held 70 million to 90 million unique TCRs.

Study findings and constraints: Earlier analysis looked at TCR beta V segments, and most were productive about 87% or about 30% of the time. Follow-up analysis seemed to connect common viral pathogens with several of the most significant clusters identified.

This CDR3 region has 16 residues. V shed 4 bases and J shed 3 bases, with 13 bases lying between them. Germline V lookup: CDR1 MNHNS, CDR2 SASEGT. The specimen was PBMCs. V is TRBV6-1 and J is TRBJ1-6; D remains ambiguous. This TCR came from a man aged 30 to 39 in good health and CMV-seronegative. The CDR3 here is CASSGLGRNYNSPLHF. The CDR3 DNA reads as TGTGCCAGCAGTGGCCTGGGGAGGAACTATAATTCACCCCTCCACTTT.